These 27 T cell receptor beta chains were all obtained from the same sample, sequenced in a study of siplizumab effects on memory and regulatory T cells. Generated by immunoSEQ multiplex PCR, the TCRdb table keeps only in-frame clones and is missing some. Here the sample spans fewer than 120,000 clones, roughly 89% being singletons. Sequenced input: CD4+ T cells sorted from blood. These receptors came from a human donor in good health.

This clone appeared once. CDR3 sequence reads: CASSLVFIWGQMTVGTNEQFF. CDR3 nucleotides: TGTGCCAGCAGTTTGGTGTTTATTTGGGGACAAATGACCGTCGGAACGAATGAGCAGTTCTTC. This chain connects TRBV28 to TRBJ2-1; tentative D call: TRBD1 (6 bases). This CDR3 is built from 21 residues. Trimming removed 3 bases at V and 7 bases at J, with 34 bases between. Germline-derived CDR1 and CDR2 are MDHEN and SYDVKM.

J is TRBJ1-5 and V is TRBV6-1, with D hard to call. Germline V CDR1 and CDR2: MNHNS, SASEGT. The length of the CDR3 is 15 residues. V lost 5 bases, J lost 7 bases, and 18 bases lay in between. The CDR3 here is CASSPVPREGQPQHF. The CDR3 nucleotides are TGTGCCAGCAGTCCAGTGCCCAGAGAGGGCCAGCCCCAGCATTTT.

This chain connects TRBV19 to TRBJ1-1; D might be TRBD1 (6 bases). CDR1 and CDR2 from the germline V gene are LNHDA and SQIVND (reference sequence). The CDR3 has 15 amino acids. The germline V and J ends were trimmed by 4 bases and 1 base, with 13 bases remaining between them. The CDR3 coding sequence is TGTGCCAGTAGTAAACGCCAACAGGGGAACACTGAAGCTTTCTTT. Amino acids: CASSKRQQGNTEAFF.

The chain has TRBV7-6 and TRBJ2-7, with D perhaps TRBD2 (7 bases). With 6 bases removed from V and 2 bases from J, the gap between germline ends came to 17 bases. Germline V gene lookup returns CDR1 SGHVS and CDR2 FNYEAQ. The CDR3 length is 15 residues. DNA for the CDR3: TGTGCCAGCAGTCGAGGGGGGGGATCCACCTACGAGCAGTACTTC. This gives the protein CASSRGGGSTYEQYF.

This clone was detected only once. Other DNA sequences in the sample encode the same CDR3. The J gene is TRBJ2-3, the V gene TRBV5-1; D not resolved. The CDR3 consists of 14 residues. Germline CDR1 is SGHRS and CDR2 is YFSETQ. Trimming took off 0 bases at V and 4 bases at J, with 9 bases between the two ends. The CDR3, as DNA: TGCGCCAGCAGCTTGGGCCTGGGGTCAGATACGCAGTATTTT. Its translation: CASSLGLGSDTQYF. Filled out from reference TRBV5-1 and TRBJ2-3, the complete variable domain reads KAGVTQTPRYLIKTRGQQVTLSCSPISGHRSVSWYQQTPGQGLQFLFEYFSETQRNKGNFPGRFSGRQFSNSRSEMNVSTLELGDSALYLCASSLGLGSDTQYFGPGTRLTVL.

This clone appeared a few times. The chain has TRBV18 and TRBJ1-2; 10 bases agree with TRBD1. The ends lost 3 bases at V and 5 bases at J; junction bases unmatched: 6. Germline V CDR1 and CDR2: KGHSH, LQKENI. The CDR3 contains 15 residues. The CDR3 reads CASSPRTGGSYGYTF. DNA of the CDR3: TGTGCCAGCTCACCCCGGACAGGGGGAAGTTATGGCTACACCTTC.

The rearrangement links TRBV9 to TRBJ1-1; 7 bases are a match to TRBD1. The CDR3 runs to 14 residues. CDR1 SGDLS and CDR2 YYNGEE come from the germline V gene. The V gene end was trimmed by 10 bases and the J gene end by 4 bases; junction bases not matched to a gene: 13. Here the CDR3 reads CASAREGASTEAFF. The DNA for the CDR3 is TGTGCCTCCGCTAGGGAGGGGGCGAGCACTGAAGCTTTCTTT.

This clone was recorded only once. The chain employs TRBV5-1 and TRBJ2-7; 10 nucleotides agree with TRBD2. This CDR3 is built from 16 residues. The V and J ends lost 4 bases and 3 bases, in that order; junction bases with no gene match: 10. The germline V gene encodes CDR1 SGHRS and CDR2 YFSETQ. The CDR3 loop is CASSPAGGPQFYEQYF. CDR3 DNA: TGCGCCAGCAGCCCAGCGGGAGGGCCGCAGTTCTACGAGCAGTACTTC. Complete variable domain (other parts from reference TRBV5-1 and TRBJ2-7): KAGVTQTPRYLIKTRGQQVTLSCSPISGHRSVSWYQQTPGQGLQFLFEYFSETQRNKGNFPGRFSGRQFSNSRSEMNVSTLELGDSALYLCASSPAGGPQFYEQYFGPGTRLTVT.

The chain carries TRBV25-1 and TRBJ2-3; D is perhaps TRBD1 (6 bases). V dropped 0 bases and J dropped 1 base, with 11 bases sitting between them. The germline V gene encodes CDR1 MGHDK and CDR2 SYGVNS. The CDR3 consists of 16 residues. The CDR3 is CASSEYRAGGTDTQYF. In DNA form, the CDR3 reads TGTGCCAGCAGTGAATATAGGGCAGGGGGCACAGATACGCAGTATTTT.

This chain links TRBV27 with TRBJ2-2; TRBD2 aligns across 12 bases. The CDR3 is 16 amino acids. Per germline, CDR1 MNHEY and CDR2 SMNVEV (reference sequence). V shed 5 bases, J shed 7 bases, and the junction held 8 bases outside the gene matches. The CDR3 DNA reads as TGTGCCAGCAGTATTCGACTAGCGGGGGTAGTCGGGGAGCTGTTTTTT. Amino acids: CASSIRLAGVVGELFF.

The CDR3 DNA reads TGTGCCACCAGCAGAACGGGGCCGGGGGCAGATACGCAGTATTTT. Encoded protein: CATSRTGPGADTQYF. This chain joins TRBV15 and TRBJ2-3; D is possibly TRBD2 (6 bases). CDR3 length: 15 amino acids. With 2 bases removed from V and 4 bases from J, the gap between germline ends came to 13 bases. Looked up from germline, CDR1 is LNHNV and CDR2 is YYDKDF (reference sequence).

This chain connects TRBV7-9 to TRBJ2-2; D remains ambiguous. V lost 5 bases to trimming and J lost 2 bases, with 15 bases between them. The CDR3 length is 16 residues. Germline assignment: CDR1 SEHNR and CDR2 FQNEAQ (reference sequence). The CDR3 DNA reads TGTGCCAGCAGCCTAACACATTACCTAAACACCGGGGAGCTGTTTTTT. As protein: CASSLTHYLNTGELFF.

The chain carries TRBV19 and TRBJ2-2; D gene unclear. The V gene's germline CDR1 is LNHDA and CDR2 SQIVND (reference sequence). The CDR3 runs to 14 residues. Trimming stripped 3 bases from V and 2 bases from J, with 7 bases between. CDR3 nucleotide sequence: TGTGCCAGTAGTATGGGCAGTAACACCGGGGAGCTGTTTTTT. Amino acid sequence: CASSMGSNTGELFF. The entire variable domain, with the rest obtained from reference TRBV19 and TRBJ2-2, is as follows: DGGITQSPKYLFRKEGQNVTLSCEQNLNHDAMYWYRQDPGQGLRLIYYSQIVNDFQKGDIAEGYSVSREKKESFPLTVTSAQKNPTAFYLCASSMGSNTGELFFGEGSRLTVL.

This clone showed up just once. The V gene is TRBV5-6, the J gene TRBJ2-2; D possibly corresponds to TRBD2 (5 bases). The length of the CDR3 is 15 residues. V lost 1 base to trimming and J lost 6 bases, with 13 bases between them. The V gene's germline CDR1 is SGHDT and CDR2 YYEEEE. The CDR3, as DNA: TGTGCCAGCAGCTTGCCGGGAAAAGGATCCGGGGAGCTGTTTTTT. Protein sequence: CASSLPGKGSGELFF.

The chain uses TRBV6-6 and TRBJ2-7; TRBD1 matches at 7 bases. The germline V gene encodes CDR1 MNHNY and CDR2 SVGAGI (reference sequence). There are 15 residues in the CDR3. V dropped 6 bases and J dropped 0; count of bases not matched to a gene: 8. The CDR3 bases are TGTGCCAGCAGACCGAGACAGGGTCCCTCCTACGAGCAGTACTTC. Protein sequence: CASRPRQGPSYEQYF.

V usage is TRBV5-1 and J usage is TRBJ2-1; perhaps TRBD1 as D (6 bases). V was pared by 2 bases and J by 8 bases, with 17 bases between. CDR3 length: 15 amino acids. CDR1 and CDR2 (germline): SGHRS, YFSETQ. CDR3 protein: CASSFQGLAVDEQFF. DNA of the CDR3: TGCGCCAGCAGCTTCCAGGGGCTAGCCGTAGATGAGCAGTTCTTC.

The chain uses TRBV19 and TRBJ1-5; 8 nucleotides agree with TRBD1. V lost 4 bases to trimming and J lost 6 bases; unmatched junction nucleotides: 5. Germline CDR1 and CDR2: LNHDA and SQIVND (reference sequence). The CDR3 has 14 residues. CDR3 coding DNA: TGTGCCAGTAGTACCCAGGGGGCTAGTCAGCCCCAGCATTTT. It specifies CASSTQGASQPQHF.

The V and J genes are TRBV19 and TRBJ2-5; 7 nucleotides align to TRBD1. CDR3 length: 13 residues. V lost 6 bases and J lost 3; bases outside the gene matches: 4. In germline, CDR1 is LNHDA, CDR2 SQIVND (reference sequence). This chain's CDR3 is CASRSGTEETQYF. Here the CDR3 DNA reads TGTGCCAGTAGATCCGGGACAGAAGAGACCCAGTACTTC.

This chain links TRBV13 with TRBJ2-3, with D tentatively TRBD1 (7 bases). The V end lost 3 bases, the J end lost 3 bases, and 16 bases lay between the germline ends. The CDR3 is 16 residues long. In germline, CDR1 is PRHDT, CDR2 FYEKMQ (reference sequence). CDR3 sequence (DNA): TGTGCCAGCAGCTTTCGCCAGGGGGGCAGGACAGATACGCAGTATTTT. It is translated as CASSFRQGGRTDTQYF.

CDR3: CASSYRVPQQETQYF. The CDR3 DNA is TGTGCCAGCAGTTACCGGGTACCACAGCAAGAGACCCAGTACTTC. The chain uses TRBV5-6 and TRBJ2-5; D is undetermined. Trimming took 5 bases from V and 2 from J, leaving 16 bases between them. This CDR3 region has 15 residues. Germline V gene data show CDR1 as SGHDT and CDR2 as YYEEEE.

The chain has TRBV5-1 and TRBJ2-3; possible D gene TRBD1, 7 bases. CDR1 SGHRS and CDR2 YFSETQ come from the germline V gene. CDR3 length: 14 amino acids. V shed 7 bases and J shed 4 bases, with 16 bases lying between them. CDR3 DNA: TGCGCCAGCTTTGCTGGCAGGGGGGCAGATACGCAGTATTTT. Translating it yields CASFAGRGADTQYF.

The rearrangement links TRBV11-3 to TRBJ2-2; 7 bases match TRBD2. Per the germline V gene, CDR1 is SGHNT and CDR2 is YENEEA. J was trimmed by 7 bases and V by 3 bases; bases with no gene match: 8. This CDR3 is 15 amino acids long. The CDR3 DNA is TGTGCCAGCAGCTTGAGCGGGAAGTCCGGCGGGGAGCTGTTTTTT. It yields the protein CASSLSGKSGGELFF.

The chain employs TRBV18 and TRBJ2-7; no clear D gene. The CDR3 is 13 amino acids. V dropped 0 bases and J dropped 4 bases, with 7 bases sitting between them. Germline-derived CDR1 and CDR2 are KGHSH and LQKENI. CDR3 in amino acids: CASSPPSAYEQYF. The CDR3, as DNA: TGTGCCAGCTCACCACCCTCCGCATACGAGCAGTACTTC.

The chain has TRBV14 and TRBJ1-2; D uncertain. The V and J ends lost 2 bases and 4 bases respectively, with 17 bases between them. This CDR3 is built from 16 residues. The V gene's germline CDR1 is SGHDN and CDR2 FVKESK. The CDR3 bases are TGTGCCAGCAGCCAATCCCCTTACTCGGCAGTCTATGGCTACACCTTC. Its translation is CASSQSPYSAVYGYTF.

V is TRBV7-2 and J is TRBJ1-3; D is undetermined. Germline CDR1 SGHTA, CDR2 FQGNSA. Trimming stripped 4 bases from V and 4 bases from J, with 2 bases between. This CDR3 is 11 amino acids long. The CDR3 region is CASSSGNTIYF. CDR3 DNA sequence: TGTGCCAGCAGCTCCGGAAACACCATATATTTT.

The chain has TRBV5-1 and TRBJ1-2, with TRBD1 matching 9 bases. J gave up 2 bases and V 0 bases, and 2 bases lay outside the gene matches. Germline V CDR1 and CDR2: SGHRS, YFSETQ. The CDR3 covers 15 residues. The chain's CDR3 is CASSLGDRANYGYTF. In DNA form, the CDR3 reads TGCGCCAGCAGCTTGGGGGACAGGGCGAACTATGGCTACACCTTC.

This chain connects TRBV6-5 to TRBJ2-7, with unresolved D. CDR1 is MNHEY, CDR2 SVGAGI, per germline. Deletions cut 0 bases from V and 3 bases from J, with 9 bases between. The CDR3 runs 14 residues. The chain's CDR3 is CASSYSGELYEQYF. DNA of the CDR3: TGTGCCAGCAGTTACTCTGGGGAACTCTACGAGCAGTACTTC.